This T cell receptor beta chain was observed in a study of immune evolution from preneoplasia to lung adenocarcinoma. At the level of the study: HLA loss of heterozygosity: roughly 6.6% AIS, about 15% MIA, roughly 30% ADC, none AAH.

The germline CDR1 and CDR2 sequences are SGHAT and FQDESV (reference sequence). The V end lost 5 bases, the J end lost 7 bases, and 14 bases lay between the germline ends. The CDR3 length is 14 residues. Two lung cancer pathologists independently confirmed each histologic diagnosis. Premalignant or tumor cells were enriched by macro-dissection after pathologic assessment. Remarks on this clone: The antigen remains undetermined.

Sequencing was performed with immunoSEQ multiplex PCR; in TCRdb, only in-frame clones are kept and a portion is missing. The table includes roughly 4,700 clones, more than 60% detected once. Regarding the study as a whole: T cell clonality was higher in KRAS-mutant than EGFR-mutant or wild-type nodules.

The sample was FFPE lung adenocarcinoma in situ tissue. This TCR came from a person aged 60-79 years with lung adenocarcinoma. The genes are TRBV11-1 and TRBJ1-4; perhaps TRBD1 as D (5 bases). The CDR3 protein is CASSPGPSGEKLFF. CDR3 nucleotide sequence: TGTGCCAGCAGCCCGGGACCATCGGGTGAAAAACTGTTTTTT.